This T cell receptor (beta chain) was found in a study of identical twins. MiXCR, applied by TCRdb to the 5' RACE reads, yields one record per CDR3 protein. This repertoire shows 250,000 to 350,000 distinct CDR3 sequences, 8% to 9.5% found once; its top ten account for around 7.1%. The CDR3 totals 16 residues. Between the trimmed V and J ends, which lost 0 bases and 6 bases, there was a span of 16 bases. Per germline, CDR1 MGHRA and CDR2 YSYEKL. This sample also belongs to another study, concerning yellow fever vaccine responses in identical twins. That report adds: It has been reported that, in twins, the vaccine T cell response seemed partly convergent and partly personalized.

Sequencing input: CD8+ T cells sorted from blood. This TCR was recovered from a woman younger than 30 in good health. The genes are TRBV4-1 and TRBJ2-3, with no clear D. CDR3 residues: CASSQETRPATDTQYF. CDR3 sequence (DNA): TGCGCCAGCAGCCAAGAAACGAGACCCGCGACGGATACGCAGTATTTT.